This TCR beta chain was identified during a study of cytomegalovirus exposure and HLA in healthy donors. In regard to this clone: The target antigen is unknown.

Study-wide results and limits: V- and J-gene trimming of TCR beta was linked (in a later analysis) to a missense DCLRE1C variant. Further analysis was carried out later, and it showed several of the most significant clusters appearing linked to common viral pathogens.

The PCR employed 60 Vbeta primers together with 13 Jbeta primers. Libraries were prepared by immunoSEQ multiplex PCR; TCRdb keeps only in-frame clonotypes and omits some of them. The sample lists roughly 130,000 clones; approximately 76% were seen once. In germline, CDR1 is SGHNT, CDR2 YYREEE (reference sequence). Germline trimming cut 4 bases from V and 1 base from J; bases unmatched to any gene: 4. The CDR3 loop spans 14 amino acids. What was sequenced was PBMCs. This TCR came from a man aged 40-49 years in good health and CMV-seronegative. The rearrangement uses TRBV5-4 and TRBJ1-1, with 7 nucleotides matching TRBD1. CDR3 loop: CASSQDRANTEAFF. CDR3 nucleotide sequence: TGTGCCAGCAGCCAAGACAGGGCGAACACTGAAGCTTTCTTT.